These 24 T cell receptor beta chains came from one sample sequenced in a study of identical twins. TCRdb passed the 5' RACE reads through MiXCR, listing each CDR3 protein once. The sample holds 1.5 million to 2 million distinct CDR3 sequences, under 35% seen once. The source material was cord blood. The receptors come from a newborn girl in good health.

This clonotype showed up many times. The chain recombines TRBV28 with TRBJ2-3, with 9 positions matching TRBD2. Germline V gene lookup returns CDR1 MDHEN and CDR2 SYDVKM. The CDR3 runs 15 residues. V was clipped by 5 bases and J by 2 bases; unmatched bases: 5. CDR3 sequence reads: CASSGASGNTDTQYF. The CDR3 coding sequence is TGTGCCAGCAGTGGGGCTAGCGGGAACACAGATACGCAGTATTTT.

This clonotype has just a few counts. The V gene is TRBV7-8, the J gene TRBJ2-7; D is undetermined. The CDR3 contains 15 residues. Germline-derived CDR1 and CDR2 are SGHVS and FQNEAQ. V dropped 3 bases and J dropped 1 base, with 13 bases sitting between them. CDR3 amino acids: CASSFTITGSYEQYF. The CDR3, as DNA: TGTGCCAGCAGCTTCACTATTACCGGATCCTACGAGCAGTACTTC.

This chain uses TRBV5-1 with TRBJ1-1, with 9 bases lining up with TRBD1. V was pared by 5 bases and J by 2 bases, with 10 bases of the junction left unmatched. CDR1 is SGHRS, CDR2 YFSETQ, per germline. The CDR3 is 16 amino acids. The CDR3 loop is CASRLFPDRGNTEAFF. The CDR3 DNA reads TGCGCCAGCAGGTTATTCCCGGACAGGGGAAACACTGAAGCTTTCTTT.

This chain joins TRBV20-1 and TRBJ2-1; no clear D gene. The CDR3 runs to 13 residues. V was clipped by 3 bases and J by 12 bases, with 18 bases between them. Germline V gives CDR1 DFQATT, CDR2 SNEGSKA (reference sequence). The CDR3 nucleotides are TGCAGTGCTAGGCTCGGGCACGGCTATGTGCAGTTCTTC. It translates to CSARLGHGYVQFF.

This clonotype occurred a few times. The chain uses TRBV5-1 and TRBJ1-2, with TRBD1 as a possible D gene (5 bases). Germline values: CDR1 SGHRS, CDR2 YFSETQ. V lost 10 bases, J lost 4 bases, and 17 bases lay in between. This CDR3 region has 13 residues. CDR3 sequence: CAASGDAGYGYTF. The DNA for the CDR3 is TGCGCCGCTTCGGGGGACGCCGGCTATGGCTACACCTTC.

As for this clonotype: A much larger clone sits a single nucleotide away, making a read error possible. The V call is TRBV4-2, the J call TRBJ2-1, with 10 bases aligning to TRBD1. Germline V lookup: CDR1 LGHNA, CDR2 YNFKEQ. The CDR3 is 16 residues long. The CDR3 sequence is CASSRPGQGSYNGQFF. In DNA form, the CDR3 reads TGTGCCAGCAGCCGACCGGGACAGGGGTCCTACAATGGGCAGTTCTTC.

CDR3 coding DNA: TGTGCCAGCAGGCCGGGACTAGAGACAGATACGCAGTATTTT. Its protein product is CASRPGLETDTQYF. The chain uses TRBV12-3 or TRBV12-4 and TRBJ2-3, with 8 positions matching TRBD2. The CDR3 is 14 residues long. V dropped 6 bases and J dropped 3; count of bases not matched to a gene: 5.

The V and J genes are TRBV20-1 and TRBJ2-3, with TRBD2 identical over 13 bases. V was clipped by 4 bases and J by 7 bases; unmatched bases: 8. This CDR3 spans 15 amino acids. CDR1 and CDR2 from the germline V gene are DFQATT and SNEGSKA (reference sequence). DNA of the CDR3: TGCAGTGCTACCACTAGCGGGGGGGCCGATTATACGCAGTATTTT. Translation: CSATTSGGADYTQYF.

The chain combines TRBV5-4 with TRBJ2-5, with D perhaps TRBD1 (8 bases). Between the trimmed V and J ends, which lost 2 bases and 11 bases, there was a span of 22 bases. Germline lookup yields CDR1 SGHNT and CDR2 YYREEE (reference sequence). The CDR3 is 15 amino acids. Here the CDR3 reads CASSFDRGGRNEQYF. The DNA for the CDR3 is TGTGCCAGCAGCTTCGACAGGGGAGGGAGAAATGAGCAGTACTTC.

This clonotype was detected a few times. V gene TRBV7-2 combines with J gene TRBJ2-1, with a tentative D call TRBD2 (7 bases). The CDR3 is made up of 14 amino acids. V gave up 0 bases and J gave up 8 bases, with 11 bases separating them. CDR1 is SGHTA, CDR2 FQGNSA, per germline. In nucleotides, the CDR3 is TGTGCCAGCAGCTTAGCGGGGGGGCTCGATGAGCAGTTCTTC. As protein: CASSLAGGLDEQFF.

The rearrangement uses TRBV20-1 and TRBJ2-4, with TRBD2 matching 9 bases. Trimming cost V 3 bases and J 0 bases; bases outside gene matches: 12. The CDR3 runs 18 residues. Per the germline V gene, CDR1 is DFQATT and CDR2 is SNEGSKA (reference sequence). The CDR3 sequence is CSASAGLALTIAKNIQYF. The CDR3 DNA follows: TGCAGTGCTAGCGCGGGACTAGCCCTGACTATAGCCAAAAACATTCAGTACTTC.

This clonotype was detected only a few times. The CDR3 reads CASSVEGWDSTSGTDTQYF. CDR3 in DNA: TGTGCCAGCAGTGTGGAGGGTTGGGACTCAACTAGCGGCACAGATACGCAGTATTTT. The V and J genes are TRBV2 and TRBJ2-3; 7 positions match TRBD2. Germline loops: CDR1 SNHLY, CDR2 FYNNEI. With 4 bases clipped from V and 1 base from J, the junction kept 17 bases outside the gene matches. This CDR3 region has 19 residues.

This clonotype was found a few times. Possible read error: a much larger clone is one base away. The CDR3 nucleotides are TGCAGTGCTAGCGACACTAACTATGGCTACACCTTC. Protein: CSASDTNYGYTF. The rearrangement links TRBV20-1 to TRBJ1-2; D remains unclear. The CDR3 extends over 12 amino acids. Trimming shortened V by 3 bases and J by 0 bases, and 5 bases separated the two germline ends. The germline V gene has CDR1 DFQATT and CDR2 SNEGSKA (reference sequence).

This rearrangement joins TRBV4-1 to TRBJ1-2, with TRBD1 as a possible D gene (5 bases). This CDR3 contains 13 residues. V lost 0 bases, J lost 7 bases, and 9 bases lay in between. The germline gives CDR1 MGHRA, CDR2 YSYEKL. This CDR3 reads CASSQDRDGGYTF. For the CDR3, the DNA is TGCGCCAGCAGCCAAGACAGGGATGGTGGCTACACCTTC.

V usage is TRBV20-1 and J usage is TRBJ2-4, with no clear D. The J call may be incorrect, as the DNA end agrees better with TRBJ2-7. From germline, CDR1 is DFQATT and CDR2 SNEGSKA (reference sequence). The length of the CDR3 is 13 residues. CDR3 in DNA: TGCAGTGCTAGGGGTTTCAAGGGCGGCGAGCAGTACTTC. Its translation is CSARGFKGGEQYF.

The CDR3: CASSVYGTGYEQYF. CDR3 nucleotide sequence: TGTGCCAGCAGTGTATACGGGACTGGATACGAGCAGTACTTC. This chain uses TRBV27 with TRBJ2-7; possibly TRBD2 for D (6 bases). CDR1 and CDR2 (germline): MNHEY, SMNVEV (reference sequence). The CDR3 runs to 14 residues. The germline V and J ends were trimmed by 5 bases and 4 bases, with 15 bases remaining between them.

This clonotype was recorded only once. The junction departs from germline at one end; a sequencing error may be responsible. CDR3 region: CASSLAGRTKNIHYF. DNA of the CDR3: TGTGCCAGCAGCTTAGCCGGGCGAACCAAAAACATTCACTACTTC. The chain recombines TRBV11-1 with TRBJ2-4; D is undetermined. The CDR3 has 15 amino acids. CDR1 SGHAT and CDR2 FQDESV come from the germline V gene (reference sequence).

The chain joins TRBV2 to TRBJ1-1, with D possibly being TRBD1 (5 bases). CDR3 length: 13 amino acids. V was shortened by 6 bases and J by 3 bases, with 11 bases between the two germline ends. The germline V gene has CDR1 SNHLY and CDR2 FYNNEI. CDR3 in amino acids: CASRRVGDTEAFF. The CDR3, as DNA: TGTGCCAGCAGAAGGGTGGGGGACACTGAAGCTTTCTTT. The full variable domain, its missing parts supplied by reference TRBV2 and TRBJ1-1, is EPEVTQTPSHQVTQMGQEVILRCVPISNHLYFYWYRQILGQKVEFLVSFYNNEISEKSEIFDDQFSVERPDGSNFTLKIRSTKLEDSAMYFCASRRVGDTEAFFGQGTRLTVV.

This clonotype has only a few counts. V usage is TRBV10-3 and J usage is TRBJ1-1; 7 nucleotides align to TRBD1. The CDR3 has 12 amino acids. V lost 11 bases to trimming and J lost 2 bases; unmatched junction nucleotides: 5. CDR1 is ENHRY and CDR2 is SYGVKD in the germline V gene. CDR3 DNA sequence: TGTGCCGCCCGACAGGGAAACACTGAAGCTTTCTTT. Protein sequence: CAARQGNTEAFF.

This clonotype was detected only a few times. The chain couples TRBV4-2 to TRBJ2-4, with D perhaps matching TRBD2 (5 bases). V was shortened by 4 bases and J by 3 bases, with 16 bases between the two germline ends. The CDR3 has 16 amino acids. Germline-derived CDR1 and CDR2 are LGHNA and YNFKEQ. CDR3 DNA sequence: TGTGCCAGCAGCCGGAGCGGAGCCCTCCTCAAAAACATTCAGTACTTC. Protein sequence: CASSRSGALLKNIQYF.

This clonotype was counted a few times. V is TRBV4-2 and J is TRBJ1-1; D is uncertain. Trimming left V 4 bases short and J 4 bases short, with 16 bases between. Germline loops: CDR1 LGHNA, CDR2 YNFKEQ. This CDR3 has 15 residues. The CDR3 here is CASSPGARFRTEAFF. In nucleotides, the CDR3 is TGTGCCAGCAGCCCTGGAGCTCGATTTCGCACTGAAGCTTTCTTT.

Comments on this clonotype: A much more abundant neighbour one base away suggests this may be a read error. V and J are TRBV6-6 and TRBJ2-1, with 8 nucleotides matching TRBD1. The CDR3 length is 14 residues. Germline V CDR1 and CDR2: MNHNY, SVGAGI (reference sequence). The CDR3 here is CASSYRTGYNKQFF. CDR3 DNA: TGTGCCAGCAGTTACAGGACAGGGTACAATAAGCAGTTCTTC.

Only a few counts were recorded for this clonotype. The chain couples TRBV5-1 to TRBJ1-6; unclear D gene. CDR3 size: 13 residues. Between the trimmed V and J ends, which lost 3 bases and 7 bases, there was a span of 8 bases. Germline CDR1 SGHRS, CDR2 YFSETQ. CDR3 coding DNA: TGCGCCAGCAGCTCAAACAGCAATTCACCCCTCCACTTT. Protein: CASSSNSNSPLHF.

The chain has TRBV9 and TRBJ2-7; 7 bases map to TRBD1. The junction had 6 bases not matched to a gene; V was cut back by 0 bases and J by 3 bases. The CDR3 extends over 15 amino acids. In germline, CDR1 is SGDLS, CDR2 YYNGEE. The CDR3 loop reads CASSVGGGTLYEQYF. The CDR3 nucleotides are TGTGCCAGCAGCGTAGGAGGGGGCACTCTCTACGAGCAGTACTTC.